This paragraph covers one TCR beta chain sequence. Its antigen is currently unknown. This CDR3 comprises 18 residues. The J segment lost 2 bases and the V segment lost 0 bases, leaving 11 bases of the junction unmatched. The germline V gene encodes CDR1 SGHDT and CDR2 YYEEEE. The source of the sample is a study of T cells in Graves' hyperthyroidism and ophthalmopathy. Amplification yielded TCR beta CDR3 regions, with RNA transcripts as the source. An initial round of RT-PCR targeting the TCR CDR3 relied on the HTBI primer set. Using its own MiXCR run on the multiplex PCR reads, TCRdb lists one record per CDR3 protein. There are more than 350,000 distinct CDR3 sequences in the sample; under 15% occur only once, and around a third lies in the top ten. Diagnostic assessment was based on clinical symptoms, serum thyroxine and TRAb, thyroid ultrasound and orbital computed tomography. More than 8.5 ml of fresh peripheral blood supplied the PBMCs.

Study conclusions and caveats: Ophthalmopathy was predicted by the model a median of around 5.9 months ahead of onset.

This sequence originates from a woman younger than 45 with Graves' hyperthyroidism. The rearrangement joins TRBV5-6 to TRBJ2-3; 8 positions match TRBD2. The source material was blood. The CDR3 DNA reads as TGTGCCAGCAGCTTGGCCTGGGGGGCTAGCGGGTACACAGATACGCAGTATTTT. Translation: CASSLAWGASGYTDTQYF.